One TCR beta chain is described in this entry. What it recognizes is unknown. This record belongs to a study of response to subunit inactivated influenza vaccine. Study-level results: Seasonal influenza vaccination, on each occasion, was suggested by the authors to recruit few new T cells.

TCRdb ran MiXCR on the RT-PCR reads and lists one entry per CDR3 protein. The sample lists 500,000 to 700,000 distinct CDR3 sequences; roughly 25% were seen once. CDR1 is MNHEY and CDR2 is SMNVEV in the germline V gene (reference sequence). J was trimmed by 5 bases and V by 0 bases; bases with no gene match: 22. This CDR3 region has 21 residues. This sample was also put to use in a study of T cells expressing NK-cell markers. This second study says: UMIs accompanied the 5'RACE template switching by which TCR beta cDNA was made. In a handful of donors, dominant CD3+CD56+NKG2C+ clonotypes ranked among the top 10 CD8+ clonotypes. The CD3+CD56-NKG2C+ fraction of four donors was likewise dominated by these clonotypes.

The clonotype comes from a man in his forties or fifties who received an inactivated influenza vaccine. The input for sequencing was CD4+ T cells sorted from PBMCs, taken 11 to 12 days after vaccination. This chain links TRBV27 with TRBJ2-3, with 8 bases that match TRBD2. This chain's CDR3 is CASSLSNRFGGGTLAQDTQYF. The CDR3, as DNA: TGTGCCAGCAGTTTATCGAACAGGTTCGGCGGGGGGACTCTAGCACAAGATACGCAGTATTTT.